This TCR beta chain was captured in a study of cytomegalovirus exposure and HLA in healthy donors. Background on the study: Among 398 genotyped donors, about 80% fell in the Caucasian-associated ancestry cluster.

General observations from the study: By a later analysis, the bulk of CMV-associated TCR beta chains appeared HLA-restricted.

With 60 Vbeta and 13 Jbeta primers, the PCR was carried out. Sequenced by immunoSEQ multiplex PCR; TCRdb stores in-frame clones only, minus some. The profile shows 75,000 to 95,000 clones, around three fifths of them singletons. Germline CDR1 is SGDLS and CDR2 is YYNGEE. The V gene end was trimmed by 4 bases and the J gene end by 6 bases; junction bases not matched to a gene: 7. CDR3 length equals 15 residues. As concerns this clone: The target antigen is unknown.

Sequenced: PBMCs. The chain is built from TRBV9 and TRBJ1-4, with TRBD1 identical over 9 bases. The sequence derives from a woman between 45 and 60 years old in good health and CMV-seropositive. The DNA of the CDR3 is TGTGCCAGCAGCCCGCGGACAGGGGAGGATGAAAAACTGTTTTTT. It is translated as CASSPRTGEDEKLFF.